Below, one T cell receptor beta chain is given with its context. This specimen comes from a study of blood T cell repertoires in COVID-19. About the study: Both acute and convalescent COVID-19 samples were obtained from the United States, Italy and Spain.

In germline, CDR1 is MNHEY, CDR2 SVGAGI. The CDR3 loop spans 15 amino acids. The V end was cut by 6 bases, the J end by 4 bases, with 13 bases between. In the original analysis: Reference gene primer amplification gave estimated nucleated cell counts. Clones were read by immunoSEQ multiplex PCR, and TCRdb kept only the in-frame ones, dropping some. V and J calls and clone size are copied from that table; D and trimming were computed from the DNA. The sample has hundreds of thousands of clones, roughly nine tenths seen once. In terms of age and location, participants ranged from about 18 to 95 years and lived in about 25 US areas. In Cohort 3, a recovered donor had either two negative PCRs, clearance, or symptom resolution.

This chain connects TRBV6-5 to TRBJ2-6; TRBD2 is a possible D gene (5 bases). Sequenced: PBMCs or T cells enriched from blood (not recorded which). The TCR comes from a man between 60 and 75 years old who had recovered from COVID-19. This chain's CDR3 is CASRNGGTGANVLTF. The CDR3, as DNA: TGTGCCAGCAGAAACGGAGGTACCGGGGCCAACGTCCTGACTTTC.